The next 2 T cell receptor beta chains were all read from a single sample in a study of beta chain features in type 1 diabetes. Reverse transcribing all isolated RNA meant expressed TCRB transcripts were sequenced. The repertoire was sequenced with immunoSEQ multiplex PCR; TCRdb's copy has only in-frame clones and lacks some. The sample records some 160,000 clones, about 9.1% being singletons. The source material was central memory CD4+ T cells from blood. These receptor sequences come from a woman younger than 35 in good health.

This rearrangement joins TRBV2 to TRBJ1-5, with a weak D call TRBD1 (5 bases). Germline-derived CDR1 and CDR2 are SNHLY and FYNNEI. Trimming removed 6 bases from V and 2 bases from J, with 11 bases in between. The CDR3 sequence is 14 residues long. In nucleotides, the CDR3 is TGTGCCAGCAGGATAGGGGCCGGCAATCAGCCCCAGCATTTT. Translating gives CASRIGAGNQPQHF.

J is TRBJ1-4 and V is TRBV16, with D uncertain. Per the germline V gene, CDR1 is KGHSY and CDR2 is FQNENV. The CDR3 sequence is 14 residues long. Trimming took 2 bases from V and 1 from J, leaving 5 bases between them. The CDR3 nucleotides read TGTGCCAGCAGCCAACTTTTAACTAATGAAAAACTGTTTTTT. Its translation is CASSQLLTNEKLFF.